The rows below give T cell receptor beta chains drawn from one sample of a study of blood T cell repertoires in COVID-19. The repertoire was sequenced with immunoSEQ multiplex PCR; TCRdb's copy has only in-frame clones and lacks some. Seen here are some 150,000 clones, over 80% observed once, and the top ten hold roughly 37%. Sequencing used peripheral blood. Receptor source: a man aged 45-65 years who had recovered from COVID-19. CDR3s include the opening cysteine and the closing phenylalanine or tryptophan. Each record gives: CDR3 length, V gene, J gene, CDR3 protein.

18,TRBV4-3,TRBJ2-1,CASSQGLAGAGSYNEQFF
15,TRBV11-2,TRBJ2-3,CASSLERGGRDTQYF
15,TRBV19,TRBJ1-2,CASSILGRELYGYTF
16,TRBV27,TRBJ2-5,CASSPYSSGARETQYF
14,TRBV5-5,TRBJ1-6,CASSLVADNSPLHF
13,TRBV5-4,TRBJ2-1,CASSFLGGLEQFF
16,TRBV5-4,TRBJ2-1,CASSSPRGGYDNEQFF
16,TRBV2,TRBJ2-1,CASRGTAFNSYNEQFF
15,TRBV10-2,TRBJ1-2,CASRQGPFEFYGYTF
13,TRBV6-5,TRBJ1-6,CASSGTVYSPLHF
16,TRBV5-6,TRBJ1-5,CASSLRDTSSNQPQHF
13,TRBV19,TRBJ1-1,CASSEGRDREAFF
15,TRBV6-1,TRBJ1-4,CASSETGTGSEKLFF
16,TRBV29-1,TRBJ1-1,CSVVLRGGGAGTEAFF
16,TRBV5-6,TRBJ2-7,CASSLAMGQGTYEQYF
15,TRBV9,TRBJ1-6,CASSVEVVRDSPLHF
14,TRBV7-3,TRBJ2-7,CASSLMGFSYEQYF
17,TRBV3-1/TRBV3-2,TRBJ2-1,CASSQVGGGSPYNEQFF
14,TRBV5-1,TRBJ2-3,CASSQAGGTDTQYF
16,TRBV9,TRBJ1-1,CASSVGQGAGNTEAFF
15,TRBV7-6,TRBJ2-7,CASSLGLSGSNEQYF
14,TRBV6-2/TRBV6-3,TRBJ1-2,CASSYGQAPSGYTF
14,TRBV6-5,TRBJ2-7,CASRQRTGAYEQYF
15,TRBV10-3,TRBJ2-7,CAISDSGGSSYEQYF
15,TRBV19,TRBJ1-2,CASSISGMANYGYTF